This section outlines one TCR beta chain sequence together with its context. Other nucleotide sequences from this sample produce the same CDR3. Clones were read by immunoSEQ multiplex PCR, and TCRdb kept only the in-frame ones, dropping some. The table shows 60,000 to 90,000 clones, with 70% to 90% occurring only once. The data derive from a study of blood T cell repertoires in COVID-19. As for the study in general: T cells, B-cell-depleted T cells, or PBMCs supplied cDNA or gDNA.

The CDR3 runs to 13 residues. V lost 4 bases to trimming and J lost 5 bases; unmatched junction nucleotides: 0. Germline-derived CDR1 and CDR2 are ENHRY and SYGVKD. The specimen was peripheral blood. The genes are TRBV10-3 and TRBJ1-1; 11 bases match TRBD1. The clonotype was recovered from a human donor in a cohort sampled during active COVID-19. In DNA, the CDR3 is TGTGCCATCAGTGGGGACAGGGGGACTGAAGCTTTCTTT. It encodes CAISGDRGTEAFF.